This record concerns one T cell receptor beta chain sequence. Its antigen is unknown. The data stem from a study of cytomegalovirus exposure and HLA in healthy donors. The PCR was carried out with 60 Vbeta primers and 13 Jbeta primers. Per the original data handling: In a later analysis, of roughly 83 million unique beta chains, roughly 9.9 million appeared in at least two donors. Measured with immunoSEQ multiplex PCR; TCRdb has only the in-frame clones, and not every one. The D gene and trimming were derived from the DNA, and the V and J assignments and clone size from that table. Of approximately 170,000 clones detected, 85% appear once; the ten largest clones hold 1%. Regarding the study as a whole: A later analysis found TCR association rates differed by HLA locus, highest for DRB1 and lowest for HLA-C. Altogether, 170 or so TCR beta chains were recorded as cytomegalovirus-associated.

The clonotype was recovered from a boy aged 2 to 10 in good health and CMV-seronegative. The sample taken for sequencing was PBMCs.

CDR3 protein: CASAQGAMTNEKLFF. CDR3 in DNA: TGTGCCAGTGCACAGGGGGCGATGACTAATGAAAAACTGTTTTTT. The genes are TRBV6-1 and TRBJ1-4, with TRBD1 identical over 9 bases. Germline CDR1 is MNHNS and CDR2 is SASEGT. This CDR3 is 15 amino acids long. V lost 9 bases, J lost 2 bases, and 7 bases stayed unmatched.